This paragraph reports one T cell receptor beta chain. The CDR3 runs to 15 residues. The V end was cut by 6 bases, the J end by 3 bases, with 17 bases between. Germline loops: CDR1 MNHEY, CDR2 SVGAGI. This record comes from a study of blood T cell repertoires in COVID-19. In the authors' methods: Reference gene primer amplification in the assay estimated nucleated cell counts. Here immunoSEQ multiplex PCR was the method, and the copy in TCRdb shows in-frame clones only, minus some. V and J calls and clone size are those listed in that table; D and trimming were worked out from the DNA. The table records about 410,000 clones, around 89% of them present only once. Seattle's cohort entered during active infection and was followed longitudinally.

Sequenced material: peripheral blood. The sequence derives from a woman in her thirties or forties with COVID-19, enrolled during active disease. The chain links TRBV6-5 to TRBJ2-5; D might be TRBD2 (6 bases). CDR3 region: CASSHGGASEETQYF. As DNA, the CDR3 is TGTGCCAGCAGCCACGGAGGGGCCTCGGAAGAGACCCAGTACTTC.